These 2 T cell receptor beta chains share one sample of origin, sequenced in a study of blood T cells in healthy people across ages. Next came a second PCR, run for about 7 to 12 cycles, which used a sample-barcoded 5' primer along with a J-beta primer mix. A single record per CDR3 protein comes from TCRdb applying MiXCR to the 5' RACE reads. The sample carries 850,000 or so distinct CDR3 sequences, under 35% recorded once. Material: blood. The origin of the receptors is a woman of 80 years or more in good health.

Only one count was recorded for this clonotype. V gene TRBV5-1 combines with J gene TRBJ2-7; 9 nucleotides line up with TRBD2. The ends lost 0 bases at V and 0 bases at J; junction bases unmatched: 4. The CDR3 loop spans 16 amino acids. CDR1 is SGHRS, CDR2 YFSETQ, per germline. The CDR3 loop is CASSLGSGRSSYEQYF. CDR3 bases: TGCGCCAGCAGCTTGGGTAGCGGGAGAAGCTCCTACGAGCAGTACTTC.

This clonotype was observed a few times. This may stem from a read error, because a much larger clone lies one nucleotide away. V gene TRBV7-2 combines with J gene TRBJ1-4; D possibly corresponds to TRBD1 (6 bases). The germline CDR1 and CDR2 sequences are SGHTA and FQGNSA. The CDR3 runs to 13 residues. DNA of the CDR3: TGTGCCAGCAGCCAGCAGGGGAATGAAAAACGGTTTTTT. Protein: CASSQQGNEKRFF.